This is a list of T cell receptor beta chains from one sample in a study of T cells in Graves' hyperthyroidism and ophthalmopathy. TCRdb reprocessed the multiplex PCR reads with MiXCR, giving one entry per CDR3 protein. The profile covers fewer than 30,000 distinct CDR3 sequences, with around 54% appearing a single time and about a quarter taken by the ten largest. Sequencing was performed on blood. The receptors here all came from a woman in her 40s with Graves' hyperthyroidism that later progressed to Graves' ophthalmopathy. Each CDR3 is given with its conserved first and last residue. D genes are given only for firm matches. Size tells how often a clone was seen (once, few, many) or the class of an expanded clone, and some rows leave it out.

cdr3_length j_call d_call v_call clone_size cdr3_nt cdr3_aa
13 TRBJ2-3 NA TRBV24-1 few TGTGCCACAAGCAGTGCGGGAATAGATACGCAGTATTTT CATSSAGIDTQYF
14 TRBJ2-1 NA TRBV7-8 medium-sized TGTGCCAGCAGCTTACAGCCCCGCACTAGATTTCCGTTCTTC CASSLQPRTRFPFF
15 TRBJ1-5 NA TRBV6-6 many TGTGCCAGCACTTTACAGGGAGCGGGCAATCAGCCCCAGCATTTT CASTLQGAGNQPQHF
15 TRBJ2-7 TRBD2 TRBV5-1 NA TGCGCCAGCAGCTTTTTCGGGACTAGCGGCTACGAGCAGTACTTC CASSFFGTSGYEQYF
20 TRBJ2-7 TRBD2 TRBV7-2 medium-sized TGTGCCAGCAGCCCATACCCCCAGAACGTTCCGGGAGGACGGACCTACGAGCAGTACTTC CASSPYPQNVPGGRTYEQYF
15 TRBJ2-1 TRBD1 TRBV5-1 NA TGCGCCAGCAGCCGATCGGGACAGGAGGGCAATGAGCAGTTCTTC CASSRSGQEGNEQFF
13 TRBJ2-3 NA TRBV28 many TGTGCCAGCAGTTTAGACGACACAGATACGCAGTATTTT CASSLDDTDTQYF
14 TRBJ1-4 NA TRBV7-9 medium-sized TGTGCCAGCAGCTCCGGGTGGGCTAATGAAAAACTGTTTTTT CASSSGWANEKLFF
16 TRBJ2-3 TRBD2 TRBV5-1 NA TGCGCCAGCAGCTTGACTAGCGGGAGTCGGACAGATACGCAGTATTTT CASSLTSGSRTDTQYF
15 TRBJ1-2 NA TRBV2 many TGTGCCAGCAGTGCAACCCCGGGATTTACTTATGGCTACACCTTC CASSATPGFTYGYTF
16 TRBJ2-7 NA TRBV10-3 NA TGTGCCATCAGTGAGTCGTTTCGCGGGGGCCTCTACGAGCAGTACTTC CAISESFRGGLYEQYF
14 TRBJ1-4 NA TRBV20-1 many TGCAGTGGGGGCCCGGGCGGCTTTAATGAAAAACTGTTTTTT CSGGPGGFNEKLFF
16 TRBJ2-7 TRBD2 TRBV7-8 NA TGTGCCAGCAGCCCAGCGGGGGCCCACACTCCCTACGAGCAGTACTTC CASSPAGAHTPYEQYF
13 TRBJ1-6 NA TRBV2 few TGTGCCAGCAGTGAAGAAAGGAATTCACCCCTCCACTTT CASSEERNSPLHF
16 TRBJ2-7 NA TRBV20-1 medium-sized TGCAGTGCTAGAGACGTGATGCAGGGGTTCTCCTACGAGCAGTACTTC CSARDVMQGFSYEQYF
15 TRBJ2-5 TRBD1 TRBV5-4 many TGTGCCAGCAGCTGGGCCGGGACAGGGGGGGAGACCCAGTACTTC CASSWAGTGGETQYF
13 TRBJ2-7 NA TRBV11-2 NA TGTGCCAGCAGCTTAGATGGGGGAGCCGAGCAGTACTTC CASSLDGGAEQYF
16 TRBJ2-7 NA TRBV7-3 NA TGTGCCAGCAGCCGCCGTTGGGGCAGCCCCTCCTACGAGCAGTACTTC CASSRRWGSPSYEQYF
15 TRBJ2-1 NA TRBV20-1 NA TGCAGTGCTAGGGATGTAGTAGCGCCGAGCAATGAGCAGTTCTTC CSARDVVAPSNEQFF
11 TRBJ1-1 NA TRBV29-1 once TGCAGTTTGGGCGGGGCGACTGAAGCTTTCTTT CSLGGATEAFF
14 TRBJ2-7 TRBD1 TRBV20-1 medium-sized TGCAGTGCTGCGACAGGGTTTCACTCCTACGAGCAGTACTTC CSAATGFHSYEQYF
13 TRBJ1-1 NA TRBV6-6 NA TGTGCCAGCAGCCCAAGACAGTTCACTGAAGCTTTCTTT CASSPRQFTEAFF